The 17 T cell receptor beta chains listed next were all sequenced from one sample in a study of T cell responses to AZD1222 COVID-19 vaccine. TCRdb's copy holds only in-frame clones and misses some; the assay was immunoSEQ multiplex PCR. The sample holds about 140,000 clones, 80% to 95% seen once. The specimen comprised peripheral blood, sampled 28 days after the second AZD1222 dose. These receptors all stem from an adult who received the AZD1222 COVID-19 vaccine.

The chain joins TRBV10-3 to TRBJ1-2; D is uncertain. Trimming pared 2 bases from V and 4 bases from J, leaving 11 bases between. The CDR3 consists of 14 residues. The germline V gene has CDR1 ENHRY and CDR2 SYGVKD. The CDR3 spells CAISERPASYGYTF. The CDR3, as DNA: TGTGCCATCAGTGAGCGTCCAGCAAGCTATGGCTACACCTTC.

CDR3 DNA sequence: TGTGCCATCTCAGGACTAGCGGGGCCCACAGATACGCAGTATTTT. Translating it yields CAISGLAGPTDTQYF. The chain carries TRBV2 and TRBJ2-3, with 12 bases identical to TRBD2. V lost 10 bases to trimming and J lost 2 bases; unmatched junction nucleotides: 7. From germline, CDR1 is SNHLY and CDR2 FYNNEI. The CDR3 runs 15 residues. The variable domain in full, with the rest retrieved from reference TRBV2 and TRBJ2-3, is EPEVTQTPSHQVTQMGQEVILRCVPISNHLYFYWYRQILGQKVEFLVSFYNNEISEKSEIFDDQFSVERPDGSNFTLKIRSTKLEDSAMYFCAISGLAGPTDTQYFGPGTRLTVL.

The rearrangement joins TRBV7-9 to TRBJ2-3; D gene uncertain. CDR1 is SEHNR, CDR2 FQNEAQ, per germline (reference sequence). V was shortened by 0 bases and J by 9 bases, with 16 bases between the two germline ends. The CDR3 length is 15 residues. The CDR3 sequence is CASSLAQPVLVTQYF. The DNA of the CDR3 is TGTGCCAGCAGCTTAGCGCAACCTGTGCTAGTGACGCAGTATTTT.

The V and J genes are TRBV27 and TRBJ2-7; 7 bases are a match to TRBD1. Germline values: CDR1 MNHEY, CDR2 SMNVEV (reference sequence). Unmatched junction bases numbered 8, after V lost 6 bases and J lost 3 bases. This CDR3 comprises 14 residues. The CDR3 DNA follows: TGTGCCAGCAGCCCGACAGGGTGGGACTACGAGCAGTACTTC. This gives the protein CASSPTGWDYEQYF.

Of note for this clone: One end of the junction fails to match germline, which may point to a read error. The V call is TRBV30, the J call TRBJ1-1; the D gene is possibly TRBD1 (5 bases). The germline gives CDR1 GTSNPN, CDR2 SVGIG (reference sequence). The CDR3 totals 11 residues. CDR3 sequence: CAWSSGTWPLF. CDR3 nucleotide sequence: TGTGCCTGGAGTTCCGGGACTTGGCCTCTCTTT.

This clone was recorded once. The rearrangement uses TRBV29-1 and TRBJ1-3; weak D call: TRBD1 (5 bases). Germline V gene data show CDR1 as SQVTM and CDR2 as ANQGSEA. Trimming removed 4 bases at V and 2 bases at J, with 15 bases between. This CDR3 has 15 amino acids. This CDR3 reads CSVVWDGEPGNTIYF. The DNA of the CDR3 is TGCAGCGTTGTTTGGGACGGAGAACCTGGAAACACCATATATTTT.

This clone was counted a single time. CDR3: CASNGVAGTEAFF. The DNA for the CDR3 is TGTGCTAGTAACGGGGTGGCGGGCACTGAAGCTTTCTTT. The rearrangement joins TRBV12-5 to TRBJ1-1; D gene ambiguous. Germline-derived CDR1 and CDR2 are LGHNT and FRNRAP. V was clipped by 8 bases and J by 4 bases, with 14 bases between them. The CDR3 spans 13 residues.

This chain connects TRBV5-6 to TRBJ1-2, with 12 positions matching TRBD1. V was clipped by 7 bases and J by 3 bases; unmatched bases: 13. The length of the CDR3 is 17 residues. From germline, CDR1 is SGHDT and CDR2 YYEEEE. The CDR3 loop is CASESGTGGAIYYGYTF. DNA for the CDR3: TGTGCCAGCGAGAGCGGGACAGGGGGCGCGATATACTATGGCTACACCTTC.

This chain joins TRBV7-2 and TRBJ1-2; unclear D gene. The CDR3 consists of 14 residues. Germline V gene sequence: CDR1 SGHTA, CDR2 FQGNSA. V shed 1 base and J shed 4 bases, with 10 bases lying between them. The CDR3 region has the DNA TGTGCCAGCAGCTTAGGGTGGAGGATCTATGGCTACACCTTC. This sequence encodes CASSLGWRIYGYTF. Combining the CDR3 with reference TRBV7-2 and TRBJ1-2 gives the whole variable domain GAGVSQSPSNKVTEKGKDVELRCDPISGHTALYWYRQSLGQGLEFLIYFQGNSAPDKSGLPSDRFSAERTGGSVSTLTIQRTQQEDSAVYLCASSLGWRIYGYTFGSGTRLTVV.

The genes are TRBV9 and TRBJ2-7, with TRBD2 matching 8 bases. The CDR3 runs to 15 residues. Trimming at V came to 0 bases and at J to 6 bases, leaving 8 bases not matched to a gene. Germline loops: CDR1 SGDLS, CDR2 YYNGEE. The CDR3: CASSVGGTRGSEQYF. In nucleotides, the CDR3 is TGTGCCAGCAGCGTAGGTGGGACTAGGGGTTCCGAGCAGTACTTC.

The CDR3 loop is CASSASGGASEQFF. Written as DNA, the CDR3 is TGTGCCAGCAGCGCTAGCGGGGGGGCATCTGAGCAGTTCTTC. The V gene is TRBV6-5, the J gene TRBJ2-1; 12 nucleotides agree with TRBD2. There are 14 residues in the CDR3. The junction had 6 bases not matched to a gene; V was cut back by 6 bases and J by 9 bases. Germline V gene data show CDR1 as MNHEY and CDR2 as SVGAGI.

This clone appeared a few times. The chain couples TRBV6-5 to TRBJ1-5; TRBD1 is a possible D gene (5 bases). V was cut by 0 bases and J by 3 bases, with 9 bases left in between. Germline CDR1 is MNHEY and CDR2 is SVGAGI. This CDR3 region has 15 residues. Here the CDR3 reads CASSYSGVTNQPQHF. The CDR3 DNA reads as TGTGCCAGCAGTTACTCAGGGGTTACCAATCAGCCCCAGCATTTT.

The chain combines TRBV28 with TRBJ1-1; D ambiguous. This CDR3 is 13 amino acids long. The germline V gene encodes CDR1 MDHEN and CDR2 SYDVKM. V was trimmed by 3 bases and J by 4 bases, leaving 9 bases between them. The CDR3 DNA is TGTGCCAGCAGTTTTGCGGGTCTCACTGAAGCTTTCTTT. It encodes CASSFAGLTEAFF.

The J gene is TRBJ1-6, the V gene TRBV30, with a possible D match to TRBD1 (5 bases). V lost 4 bases and J lost 10, with 23 bases in between. This CDR3 contains 16 residues. Germline CDR1 GTSNPN, CDR2 SVGIG (reference sequence). DNA of the CDR3: TGTGCCTGGACCGGACCGAGGGTTCAGGGAGCCTCACCCCTCCACTTT. Its translation is CAWTGPRVQGASPLHF.

V is TRBV10-3 and J is TRBJ1-2, with 8 bases that match TRBD1. Germline CDR1 and CDR2: ENHRY and SYGVKD. The CDR3 covers 16 residues. V lost 3 bases to trimming and J lost 3 bases; unmatched junction nucleotides: 9. CDR3 sequence: CAISEKGTGGHYGYTF. The CDR3 DNA follows: TGTGCCATCAGTGAAAAGGGAACAGGGGGACACTATGGCTACACCTTC.

The rearrangement joins TRBV6-4 to TRBJ2-3; D is unresolved. Between the trimmed V and J ends, which lost 6 bases and 3 bases, there was a span of 10 bases. The germline V gene encodes CDR1 MRHNA and CDR2 SNTAGT. This CDR3 contains 13 residues. The CDR3 coding sequence is TGTGCCAGCAGACTACGAGGAACAGATACGCAGTATTTT. Translated, it gives CASRLRGTDTQYF.

V usage is TRBV27 and J usage is TRBJ2-1, with D tentatively TRBD2 (6 bases). This CDR3 is built from 14 residues. Between the trimmed V and J ends, which lost 4 bases and 5 bases, there was a span of 12 bases. Germline-derived CDR1 and CDR2 are MNHEY and SMNVEV (reference sequence). This CDR3 reads CASSYLGGNNEQFF. CDR3 sequence (DNA): TGTGCCAGCAGTTATTTAGGAGGGAACAATGAGCAGTTCTTC.